The T cell receptor beta chain described here comes from a study of T cell clonotyping in hematopoietic cell transplantation (dated by TCRdb to the early 2020s). In terms of the full investigation: A total of under 150 blood samples were collected in the study from 35 consecutive transplant recipients and their related donors. Patient recruitment ran from September 2015 to early 2017, and follow-up continued until late 2020 or death. What the study reported, not specific to this receptor: Donor and pretransplant recipient Inverse Simpson Index values predicted broader posttransplant TCR repertoire diversity. After transplant, TCR diversity in recipients dropped, and pathologically expanded clonotypes climbed progressively between day 30 and day 180. The sample size was limited, and CD4 and CD8 repertoire contributions could not be separated because cells were not sorted. Overlap with donor repertoires was found for only a small fraction of recipient repertoires, with over 95% found to appear de novo at the given depth.

The germline V gene (reference sequence) yields SEHNR for CDR1 and FQNEAQ for CDR2. Trimming takes 4 bases from V and 5 bases from J, and the germline ends sit 10 bases apart. Measured from the cysteine to the phenylalanine, the CDR3 is 13 residues long. Only CDR3 DNA is held: 39 bases, read in frame from base 1. Blood samples for TCR beta sequencing were given by related transplant donors. Using Nuclei Lysis Solution, genomic DNA was extracted from unfractionated peripheral blood mononuclear cells that were either fresh or cryopreserved. TCR beta CDR3 regions were amplified from genomic DNA with the immunoSEQ assay, a bias-controlled multiplex PCR using V- and J-specific primers. A second PCR step added a proprietary barcode and Illumina adapter sequences to the CDR3 amplicons. CDR3 libraries were sequenced on an Illumina MiSeq instrument. As for the original processing: Export and quality control were done with immunoSEQ Analyzer 3.0, while downstream analyses used R Bioconductor and Immunarch. Only productive rearrangements within the normalized downsampled data set were used in the calculation of repertoire metrics. Pathologically expanded clonotypes were defined as those larger than 5 templates in the normalized cohort. Repertoire diversity was measured with the Inverse Simpson Index. The non-normalized data set was used for CMV-specificity analyses so that all clonotypes could be captured. The table comes from immuneACCESS by way of TCRdb, which keeps in-frame sequences with V and J called. Part of the clones is missing from these tables; in studies checked, under half for an unresolved V gene and the rest for unknown reasons. V and J calls and clone size come straight from that table; D and trimming were deduced from the DNA. The sample data list 17,000 or so clones, and around 90% of these were observed just once. The leading ten clones occupy 5% to 6.5% of the sample.

Of note for this clone: What antigen it recognizes has not been identified. Base qualities are not recorded, but no much larger clone differs from it by a single base.

This sequence was found in a man aged 40-49 years in good health. Some clones in this sample may be carry-over from other donors' samples. What was sequenced was peripheral blood mononuclear cells. The chain joins TRBV7-9 to TRBJ2-3; matching of 6 bases hints at TRBD2 as the D gene. The DNA sequence is TGTGCCAGCAGCTCCGCTAGCGTAGATACGCAGTATTTT. It translates to CASSSASVDTQYF.